The rows below give T cell receptor beta chains drawn from one sample of a study of blood T cell repertoires in COVID-19. This table comes from immunoSEQ multiplex PCR, and its TCRdb copy is limited to in-frame clones, with some not included. The top ten clones hold around 2.4% of a sample with 190,000 or so clones, roughly 87% of them seen once. Sequencing input: PBMCs or T cells enriched from blood (not recorded which). These receptors were taken from a woman aged 30 to 39 who had recovered from COVID-19. Each CDR3 is given with its conserved first and last residue. The order of the fields is V gene, CDR3 length, CDR3 protein.

TRBV29-1	10	CSVARDTQYF
TRBV5-6	14	CASSVRGQVYGYTF
TRBV28	17	CASSLITRDRGDVGQFF
TRBV4-2	15	CASSQETARSGTQYF
TRBV24-1	16	CATSDLSGDQTQPQHF
TRBV7-2	13	CASRPTDSETQYF
TRBV20-1	16	CSASPGSGSYNSPLHF
TRBV3-1/TRBV3-2	16	CASSQAGGGPAYEQYF
TRBV9	15	CASSPGTEANYGYTF
TRBV4-1	14	CASSGEGGNQPQHF
TRBV6-5	13	CASSPPYQETQYF
TRBV29-1	17	CSVRSHYRGENLYGYTF
TRBV7-2	13	CASNRDISYEQYF
TRBV14	18	CASSQVPPASGLYNEQFF
TRBV19	13	CASSMVDGYGYTF
TRBV30	14	CAWSVLATLAEQYF
TRBV4-3	14	CASSQDGQFYGYTF
TRBV5-4	14	CASRLDKMNTEAFF
TRBV2	18	CARGRKDSVIDSNQPQHF
TRBV11-3	17	CASSSRGPGGGANVLTF
TRBV28	13	CASSSLMNYGYTF
TRBV19	15	CASSYDRASNQPQHF
TRBV6-2/TRBV6-3	17	CASSIPAEWGRRTEAFF
TRBV5-1	17	CASSLEPLGQRSGELFF
TRBV9	15	CASSVDGEWNTEAFF
TRBV11-3	13	CASSYYRNQPQHF
TRBV3-1/TRBV3-2	12	CASSQVLETQYF
TRBV5-1	13	CASSWGGEGAAFF
TRBV29-1	17	CSVEDISAGEGNYGYTF
TRBV28	15	CASTIAGSNTGELFF
TRBV13	17	CASSFRMSPEYQETQYF
TRBV27	15	CASSLSRVGNNEQFF
TRBV23-1	14	CASSRPRAAGTQYF
TRBV5-4	17	CASRGWDRGRGDYGYTF
TRBV14	16	CASSQTPGQGYTEAFF
TRBV25-1	12	CASSESDTEAFF
TRBV7-9	17	CASSLADRPSSGNTIYF
TRBV7-6	12	CASSLAGDTIYF
TRBV19	16	CASSVPPSGVSNEQFF
TRBV7-3	13	CASSRGGAYGYTF
TRBV19	15	CASSRRDSSPEKLFF
TRBV19	13	CASRQGALYGYTF
TRBV6-2/TRBV6-3	15	CASSHPAGVSYEQYF
TRBV3-1/TRBV3-2	13	CASSQQTEYEQYF
TRBV7-2	15	CASSLVTSGVGEQFF
TRBV7-2	14	CASSLGREGREQFF
TRBV7-9	13	CASRSGLLDPQHF
TRBV5-8	17	CASSDPLKMGLTDTQYF
TRBV7-9	15	CASSYGGGRGETQYF
TRBV27	14	CASSRGAMNTEAFF
TRBV7-6	16	CASSPRLAGGTDTQYF
TRBV10-3	13	CAISETGNTEAFF
TRBV2	15	CASTPDAGSNYGYTF
TRBV30	13	CAWSVSGSYEQYF
TRBV9	17	CASSVEWGDLPTDTQYF
TRBV7-9	18	CASSSPPGTEMSTDTQYF
TRBV19	17	CASSTSPGYPGANVLTF
TRBV7-3	15	CASSPRTSLDNEQFF